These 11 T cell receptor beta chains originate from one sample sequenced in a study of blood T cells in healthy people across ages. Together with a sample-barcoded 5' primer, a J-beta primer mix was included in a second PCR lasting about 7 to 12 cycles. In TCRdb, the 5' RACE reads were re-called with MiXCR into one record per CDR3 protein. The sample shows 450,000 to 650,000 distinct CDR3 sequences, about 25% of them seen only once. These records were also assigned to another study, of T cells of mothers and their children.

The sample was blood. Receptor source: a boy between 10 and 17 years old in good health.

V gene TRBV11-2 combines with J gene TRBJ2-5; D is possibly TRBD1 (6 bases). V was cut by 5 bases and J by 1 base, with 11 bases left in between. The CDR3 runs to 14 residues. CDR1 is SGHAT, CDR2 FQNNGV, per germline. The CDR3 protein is CASSLRDTQETQYF. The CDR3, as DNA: TGTGCCAGCAGCCTCCGGGACACCCAAGAGACCCAGTACTTC.

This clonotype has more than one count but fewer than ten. Here the CDR3 DNA reads TGTGCCAGCAGTACTTCTAGGGGGCCCTCCTACGAGCAGTACTTC. It specifies CASSTSRGPSYEQYF. The chain couples TRBV2 to TRBJ2-7; 7 nucleotides agree with TRBD1. CDR3 length equals 15 residues. The V segment lost 5 bases and the J segment 0 bases; nucleotides outside the gene matches: 7. Germline CDR1 and CDR2: SNHLY and FYNNEI.

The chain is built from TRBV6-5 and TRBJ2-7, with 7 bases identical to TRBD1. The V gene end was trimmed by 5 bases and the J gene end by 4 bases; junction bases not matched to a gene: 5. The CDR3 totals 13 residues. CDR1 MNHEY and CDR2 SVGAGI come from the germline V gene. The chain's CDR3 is CASSRSRGYEQYF. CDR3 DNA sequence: TGTGCCAGCAGTCGGTCCAGGGGGTACGAGCAGTACTTC.

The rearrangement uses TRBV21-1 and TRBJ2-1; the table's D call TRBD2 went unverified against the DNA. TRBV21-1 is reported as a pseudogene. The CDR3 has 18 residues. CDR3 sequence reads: CASSISTSARSSYNEQFF. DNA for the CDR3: TGTGCCAGCAGCATCTCTACTAGCGCGAGGAGCTCCTACAATGAGCAGTTCTTC.

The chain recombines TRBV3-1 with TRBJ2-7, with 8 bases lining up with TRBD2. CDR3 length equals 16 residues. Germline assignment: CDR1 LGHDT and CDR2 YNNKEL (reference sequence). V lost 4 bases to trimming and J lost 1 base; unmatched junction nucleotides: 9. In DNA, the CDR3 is TGTGCCAGCAGCCCCGGCGGGAGGCTAGCTTCCTACGAGCAGTACTTC. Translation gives CASSPGGRLASYEQYF.

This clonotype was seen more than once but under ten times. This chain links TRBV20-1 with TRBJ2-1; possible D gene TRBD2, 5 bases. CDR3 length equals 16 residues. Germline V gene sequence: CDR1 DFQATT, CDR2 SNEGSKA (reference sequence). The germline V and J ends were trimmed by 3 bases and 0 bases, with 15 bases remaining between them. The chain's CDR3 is CSARDLAPSSYNEQFF. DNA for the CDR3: TGCAGTGCTAGGGACCTAGCCCCGAGCTCCTACAATGAGCAGTTCTTC.

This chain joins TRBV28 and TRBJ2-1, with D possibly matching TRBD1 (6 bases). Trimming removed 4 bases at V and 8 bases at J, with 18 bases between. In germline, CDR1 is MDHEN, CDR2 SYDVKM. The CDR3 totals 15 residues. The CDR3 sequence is CASSSGTHQTDEQFF. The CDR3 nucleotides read TGTGCCAGCAGTTCCGGGACACACCAGACGGATGAGCAGTTCTTC.

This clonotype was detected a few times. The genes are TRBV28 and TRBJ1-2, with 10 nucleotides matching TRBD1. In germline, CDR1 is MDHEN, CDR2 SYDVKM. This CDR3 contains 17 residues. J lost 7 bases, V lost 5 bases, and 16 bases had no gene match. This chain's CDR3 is CASSPSAPGQGPGGYTF. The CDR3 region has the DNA TGTGCCAGCAGTCCCTCCGCACCGGGACAGGGGCCGGGTGGCTACACCTTC.

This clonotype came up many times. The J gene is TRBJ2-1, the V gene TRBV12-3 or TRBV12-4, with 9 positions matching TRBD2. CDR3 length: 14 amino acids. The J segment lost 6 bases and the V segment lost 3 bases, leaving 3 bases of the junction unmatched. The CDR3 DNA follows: TGTGCCAGCAGTTTGGGGACTAGCCCCAATGAGCAGTTCTTC. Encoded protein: CASSLGTSPNEQFF.

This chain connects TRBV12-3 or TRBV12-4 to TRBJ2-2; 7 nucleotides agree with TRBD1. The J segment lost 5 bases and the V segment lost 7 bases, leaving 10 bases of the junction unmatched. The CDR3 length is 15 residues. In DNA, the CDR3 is TGTGCCAGCACCAGGACAGGCCTTACTACCGGGGAGCTGTTTTTT. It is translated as CASTRTGLTTGELFF.

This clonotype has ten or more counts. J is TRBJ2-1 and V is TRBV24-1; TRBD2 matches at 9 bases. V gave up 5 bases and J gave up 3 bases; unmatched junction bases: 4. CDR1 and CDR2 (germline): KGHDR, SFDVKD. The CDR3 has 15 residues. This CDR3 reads CATSVVTSGYNEQFF. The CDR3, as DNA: TGTGCCACCAGTGTCGTGACTAGCGGCTACAATGAGCAGTTCTTC.